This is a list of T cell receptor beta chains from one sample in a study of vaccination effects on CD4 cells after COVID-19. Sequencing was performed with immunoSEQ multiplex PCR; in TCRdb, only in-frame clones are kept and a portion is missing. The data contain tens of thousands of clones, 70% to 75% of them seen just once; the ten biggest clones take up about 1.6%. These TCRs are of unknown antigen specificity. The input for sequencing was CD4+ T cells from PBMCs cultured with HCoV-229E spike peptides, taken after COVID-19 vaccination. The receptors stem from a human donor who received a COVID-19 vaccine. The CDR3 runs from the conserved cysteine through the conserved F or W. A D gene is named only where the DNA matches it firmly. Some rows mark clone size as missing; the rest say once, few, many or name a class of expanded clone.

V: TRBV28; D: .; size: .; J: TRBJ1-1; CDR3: CASSGGPVEVRGAFF; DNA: TGTGCCAGCAGTGGGGGACCGGTTGAGGTTAGAGGGGCTTTCTTT
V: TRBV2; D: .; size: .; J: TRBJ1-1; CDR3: CASTLRGDTEAFF; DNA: TGTGCCAGCACTTTACGTGGGGATACTGAAGCTTTCTTT
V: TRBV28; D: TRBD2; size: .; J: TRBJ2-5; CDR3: CASSLTSGGQETQYF; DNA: TGTGCCAGCAGTTTGACTAGCGGGGGCCAAGAGACCCAGTACTTC
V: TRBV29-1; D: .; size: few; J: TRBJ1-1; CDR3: CSVGDTVEAFF; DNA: TGCAGCGTTGGGGACACAGTTGAAGCTTTCTTT
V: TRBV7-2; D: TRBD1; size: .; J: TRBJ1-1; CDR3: CASSSGQGYTEAFF; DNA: TGTGCCAGCAGCTCCGGACAGGGCTACACTGAAGCTTTCTTT
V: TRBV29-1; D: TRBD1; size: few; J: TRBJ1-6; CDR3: CSAWTGDNSPLHF; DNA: TGCAGCGCCTGGACAGGGGATAATTCACCCCTCCACTTT
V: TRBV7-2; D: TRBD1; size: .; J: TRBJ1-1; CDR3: CASTTRTGMNTEAFF; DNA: TGTGCCAGCACTACCAGGACAGGCATGAACACTGAAGCTTTCTTT
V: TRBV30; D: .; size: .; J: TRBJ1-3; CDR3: CAWSLHGIRGNTIYF; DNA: TGTGCCTGGAGCCTCCACGGTATTAGAGGAAACACCATATATTTT
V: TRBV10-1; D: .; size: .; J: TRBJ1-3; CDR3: CASSEGNTIYF; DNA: TGCGCCAGCAGTGAAGGAAACACCATATATTTT
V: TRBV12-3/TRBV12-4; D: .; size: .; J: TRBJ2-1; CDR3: CASRGWRNNEQFF; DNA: TGTGCCAGCAGGGGGTGGAGAAACAATGAGCAGTTCTTC
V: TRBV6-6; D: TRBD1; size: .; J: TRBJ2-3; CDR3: CASSQSRGTETDTQYF; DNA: TGTGCCAGCAGTCAGTCTAGAGGGACAGAAACAGATACGCAGTATTTT
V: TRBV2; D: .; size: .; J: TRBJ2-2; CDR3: CASSFIQNTGELFF; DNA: TGTGCCAGCTCCTTCATACAGAACACCGGGGAGCTGTTTTTT
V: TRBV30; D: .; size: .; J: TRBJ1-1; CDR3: CAWSVTNTEAFF; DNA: TGTGCCTGGAGTGTTACGAACACTGAAGCTTTCTTT
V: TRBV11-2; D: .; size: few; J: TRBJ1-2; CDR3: CASSLGRSRGYTF; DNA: TGTGCCAGCAGCTTAGGACGATCGAGAGGCTACACCTTC
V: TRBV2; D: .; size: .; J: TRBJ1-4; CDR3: CASSLLSRATNEKLFF; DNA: TGTGCCAGCAGTTTGTTGTCGCGGGCAACTAATGAAAAACTGTTTTTT
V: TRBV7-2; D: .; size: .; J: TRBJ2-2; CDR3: CASSPGGAGELFF; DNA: TGTGCCAGCAGCCCTGGTGGGGCCGGGGAGCTGTTTTTT
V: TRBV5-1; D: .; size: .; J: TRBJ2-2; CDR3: CASKEDRSTNTGELFF; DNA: TGCGCCAGCAAGGAAGACAGGTCAACGAACACCGGGGAGCTGTTTTTT
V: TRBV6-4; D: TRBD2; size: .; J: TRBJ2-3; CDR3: CASSGERGPQYF; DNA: TGTGCCAGCAGTGGGGAGCGGGGCCCGCAGTATTTT
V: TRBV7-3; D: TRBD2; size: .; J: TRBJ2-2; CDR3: CASSPGTSGVTGELFF; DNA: TGTGCCAGCAGCCCCGGGACTAGCGGGGTCACCGGGGAGCTGTTTTTT
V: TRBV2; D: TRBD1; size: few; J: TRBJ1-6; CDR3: CASRDRGPSPLHF; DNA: TGTGCCAGCAGAGACAGGGGACCTTCACCCCTCCACTTT
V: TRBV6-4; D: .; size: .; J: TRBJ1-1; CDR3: CASTPQGGANTEAFF; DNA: TGTGCCAGCACCCCCCAGGGAGGTGCGAACACTGAAGCTTTCTTT
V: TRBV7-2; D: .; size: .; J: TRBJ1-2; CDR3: CASARAGGPNYGYTF; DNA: TGTGCCAGCGCCCGGGCGGGGGGCCCTAACTATGGCTACACCTTC
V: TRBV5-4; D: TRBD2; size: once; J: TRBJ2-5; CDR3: CASSPQTGGGHETQYF; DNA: TGTGCCAGCAGCCCCCAAACCGGGGGGGGCCATGAGACCCAGTACTTC
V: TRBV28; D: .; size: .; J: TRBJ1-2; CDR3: CASSLYQGKYGYTF; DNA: TGTGCCAGCAGTTTATACCAGGGAAAATATGGCTACACCTTC
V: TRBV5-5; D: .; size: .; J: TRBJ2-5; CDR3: CASSLRYGHLNGETQYF; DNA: TGTGCCAGCAGCTTGAGGTATGGACATCTTAACGGAGAGACCCAGTACTTC
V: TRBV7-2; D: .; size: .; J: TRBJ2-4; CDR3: CASSLVQGLAKNIQYF; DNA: TGTGCCAGCAGCTTAGTACAGGGACTAGCCAAAAACATTCAGTACTTC
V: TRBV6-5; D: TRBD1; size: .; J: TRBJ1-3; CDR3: CASGTGANAGNTIYF; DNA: TGTGCCAGTGGGACAGGGGCGAACGCTGGAAACACCATATATTTT
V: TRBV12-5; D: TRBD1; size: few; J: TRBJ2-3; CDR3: CASGLGTGTGEYF; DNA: TGTGCTAGTGGTTTGGGAACCGGGACAGGGGAGTATTTT